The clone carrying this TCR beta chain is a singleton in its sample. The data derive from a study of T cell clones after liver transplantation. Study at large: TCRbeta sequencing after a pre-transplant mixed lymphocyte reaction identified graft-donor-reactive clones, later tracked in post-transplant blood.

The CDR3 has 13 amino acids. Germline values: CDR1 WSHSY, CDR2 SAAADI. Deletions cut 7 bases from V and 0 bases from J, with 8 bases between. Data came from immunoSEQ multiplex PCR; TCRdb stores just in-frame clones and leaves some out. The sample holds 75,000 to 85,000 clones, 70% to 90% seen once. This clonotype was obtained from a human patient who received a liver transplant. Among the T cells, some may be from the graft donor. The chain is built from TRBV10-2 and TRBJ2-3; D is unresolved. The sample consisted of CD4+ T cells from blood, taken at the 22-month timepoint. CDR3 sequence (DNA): TGCGCCAGCACCCACAGTAGCACAGATACGCAGTATTTT. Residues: CASTHSSTDTQYF.